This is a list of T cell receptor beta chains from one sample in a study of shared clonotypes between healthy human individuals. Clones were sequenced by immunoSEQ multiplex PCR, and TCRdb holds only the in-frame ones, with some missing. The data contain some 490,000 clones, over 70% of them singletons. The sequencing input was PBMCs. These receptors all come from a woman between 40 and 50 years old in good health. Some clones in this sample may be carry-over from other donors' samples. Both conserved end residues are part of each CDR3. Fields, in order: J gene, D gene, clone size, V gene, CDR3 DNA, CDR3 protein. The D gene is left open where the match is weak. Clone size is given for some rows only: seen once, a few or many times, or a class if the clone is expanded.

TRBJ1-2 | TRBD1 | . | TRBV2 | TGTGCCAGCAGTGATGATGACAGGGGTGCCGGAAGCTTCTTC | CASSDDDRGAGSFF
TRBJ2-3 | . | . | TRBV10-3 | TGTGCCACCCAGGGAGGGCCGACAGGCCGGGGAGATACGCAGTATTTT | CATQGGPTGRGDTQYF
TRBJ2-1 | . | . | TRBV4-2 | TGTGCCAGCAGCCAAGATTCGGGAATGAATAATGAGCAGTTCTTC | CASSQDSGMNNEQFF
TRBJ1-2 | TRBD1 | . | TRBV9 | TGTGCCAGCAGCCAACGGACAGGGGGCGTTGGCTACACCTTC | CASSQRTGGVGYTF
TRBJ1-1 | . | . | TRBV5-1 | TGCGCCAGCAGCCCCCGACCGAACACTGAAGCTTTCTTT | CASSPRPNTEAFF
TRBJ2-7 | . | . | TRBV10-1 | TGCGCCAGCAGTGAAACCAGGAGACTACGTGAGCAGTACTTC | CASSETRRLREQYF
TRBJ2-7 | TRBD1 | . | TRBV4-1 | TGCGCCAGCAGCCAAGAAGGACAGGGCGCCTACGAGCAGTACTTC | CASSQEGQGAYEQYF
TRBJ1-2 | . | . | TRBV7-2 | TGTGCCAGCAGCTTAGGTTCGCAGGTGCATGGCTACACCTTC | CASSLGSQVHGYTF
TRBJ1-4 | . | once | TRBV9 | TGTGCCAGCAGCGTAGGTTGGGATGCGTTAGGAAAACTGTTTTTT | CASSVGWDALGKLFF
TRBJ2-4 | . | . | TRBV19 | TGTGCCAGTAGTGGCTCGGATCCCCCAAACATTCAGTACTTC | CASSGSDPPNIQYF
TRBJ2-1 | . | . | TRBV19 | TGTGCCAGTAGCTGGTCTACACGGAATGAGCAGTTCTTC | CASSWSTRNEQFF
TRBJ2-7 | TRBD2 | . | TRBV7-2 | TGTGCCAGCAGAACAAGCGGGAATACAGGCTACGAGCAGTACTTC | CASRTSGNTGYEQYF
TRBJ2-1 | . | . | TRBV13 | TGTGCCAGCAGCTTCGGTGGACACAATGAGCAGTTCTTC | CASSFGGHNEQFF
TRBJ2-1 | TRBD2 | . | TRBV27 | TGTGCCAGCATCCGAAGCGGGAGATCGGGGGACAATGAGCAGTTCTTC | CASIRSGRSGDNEQFF
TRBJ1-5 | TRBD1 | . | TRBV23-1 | TGCGCCAGCAGACGGACAGGGCGGCAGCCCCAGCATTTT | CASRRTGRQPQHF
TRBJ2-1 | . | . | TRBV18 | TGTGCCAGCTCCCCCCTGAGCGGGTGGGACTACAATGAGCAGTTCTTC | CASSPLSGWDYNEQFF
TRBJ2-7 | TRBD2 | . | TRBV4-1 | TGCGCCAGCCGACTAGCGGGAGTCAACGAGCAGTACTTC | CASRLAGVNEQYF
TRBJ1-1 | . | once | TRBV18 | TGTGCCAGCTCACCCACCAAGGATGGGTACACTGAAGCTTTCTTT | CASSPTKDGYTEAFF
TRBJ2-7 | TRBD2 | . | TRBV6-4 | TGTGCCAGCAGTCCCCTTTGGACTAGCGGGAGATCCGAGCAGTACTTC | CASSPLWTSGRSEQYF
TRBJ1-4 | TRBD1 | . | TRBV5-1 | TGCGCCAGCAGCCCCGACCCGGGACAGCGAAATGAAAAACTGTTTTTT | CASSPDPGQRNEKLFF
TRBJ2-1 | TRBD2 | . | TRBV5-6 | TGTGCCAGCAGCAAAGGGACTAGCGGGAGGGGTGAGCAGTTCTTC | CASSKGTSGRGEQFF
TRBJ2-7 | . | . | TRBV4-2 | TGTGCCAGCAGCTTGAGGAGCTACGAGCAGTACTTC | CASSLRSYEQYF
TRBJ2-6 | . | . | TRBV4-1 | TGCGCCAGCAGCCAAGACCGAAGGTCTGGGGCCAACGTCCTGACTTTC | CASSQDRRSGANVLTF
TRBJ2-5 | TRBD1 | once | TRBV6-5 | TGTGCCAGCCGGGCAGGGGGCGAGACCCAGTACTTC | CASRAGGETQYF
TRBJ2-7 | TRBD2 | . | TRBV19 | TGTGCCAGTAGTGCCGAGACTAGCGGGAGATTCTACGAGCAGTACTTC | CASSAETSGRFYEQYF
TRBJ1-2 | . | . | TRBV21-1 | TGTGCCAGCAGCCCTCGGTGGGGGGGGACTAACTATGGCTACACCTTC | CASSPRWGGTNYGYTF
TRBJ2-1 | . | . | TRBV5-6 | TGTGCCAGCAGCTTGGTAGGAAAGCTCAACAATGAGCAGTTCTTC | CASSLVGKLNNEQFF
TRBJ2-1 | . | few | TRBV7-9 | TGTGCCAGCAGCCTCGGGGTGGGGAGCTACAATGAGCAGTTCTTC | CASSLGVGSYNEQFF
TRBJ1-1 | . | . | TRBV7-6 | TGTGCCAGCAGCTTAGCGCCGGTAGGGATTGAAGCTTTCTTT | CASSLAPVGIEAFF
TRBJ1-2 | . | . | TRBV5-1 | TGCGCCAGCAGCCGCGGGGAGCGTCAAACCTATGGCTACACCTTC | CASSRGERQTYGYTF
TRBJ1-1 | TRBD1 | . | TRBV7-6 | TGTGCCAGCAGCATAAACAGGGGCACTGAAGCTTTCTTT | CASSINRGTEAFF
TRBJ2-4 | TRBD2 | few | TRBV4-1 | TGCGCCAGCAGCCGATCGCCGGGACTAGCGGGAGAGAGCGGAAACATTCAGTACTTC | CASSRSPGLAGESGNIQYF
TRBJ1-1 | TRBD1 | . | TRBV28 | TGTGCCGCAGGCGTCGGGGGGACAGGTACTGAAGCTTTCTTT | CAAGVGGTGTEAFF
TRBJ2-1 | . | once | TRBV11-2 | TGTGCCAGCAGCTTAGGTCCCCCGGACCTACCCTTCTGGAATGAGCAGTTCTTC | CASSLGPPDLPFWNEQFF
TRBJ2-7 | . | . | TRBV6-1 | TGTGCCAGCAGTCGACGGGACAACTACTACGAGCAGTACTTC | CASSRRDNYYEQYF
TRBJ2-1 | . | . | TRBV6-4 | TGTGCCAGCAGTGACTCGGGGGCCTCCTACAATGAGCAGTTCTTC | CASSDSGASYNEQFF
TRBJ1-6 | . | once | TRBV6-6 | TGTGCCAGCTCTAGGGGGTTAAATTCACCCCTCCACTTT | CASSRGLNSPLHF
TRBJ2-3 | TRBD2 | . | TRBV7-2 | TGTGCCAGCAGCTTACTAGCGGATCACACAGATACGCAGTATTTT | CASSLLADHTDTQYF
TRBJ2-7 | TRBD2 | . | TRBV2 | TGTGCCAGCAGATCCACAGCGGGAGAAACCGAGCAGTACTTC | CASRSTAGETEQYF
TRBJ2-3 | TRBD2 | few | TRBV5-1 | TGCGCCAGCAGGACGGGGCTAGCGGGATCGGCAGATACGCAGTATTTT | CASRTGLAGSADTQYF
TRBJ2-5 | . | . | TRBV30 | TGTGCCTGGAGTGTAGGATCAGCCAACCAAGAGACCCAATACTTC | CAWSVGSANQETQYF
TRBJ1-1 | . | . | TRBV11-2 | TGTGCCAGCAGCCCACTCCGGAGGGGCACTGAAGCTTTCTTT | CASSPLRRGTEAFF
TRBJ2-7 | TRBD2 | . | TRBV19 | TGTGCCAGTAGTATCGGAGGCGGGAGAGGATACGAGCAGTACTTC | CASSIGGGRGYEQYF
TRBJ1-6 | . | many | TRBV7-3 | TGTGCCAGCAGCTTAAACCCCTCTGGGGGGGATTCACCCCTCCACTTT | CASSLNPSGGDSPLHF
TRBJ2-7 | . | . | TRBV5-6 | TGTGCCAGCAGCTCCGGGCCAGGTTTATACTACGAGCAGTACTTC | CASSSGPGLYYEQYF
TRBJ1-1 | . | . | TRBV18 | TGTGCCAGCTCACCATCTCAGGGGAGGACTGAAGCTTTCTTT | CASSPSQGRTEAFF
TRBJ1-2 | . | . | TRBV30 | TGTGCCTGGAGTGTATCAGGGGTGAACTATGGCTACACCTTC | CAWSVSGVNYGYTF
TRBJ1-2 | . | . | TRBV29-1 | TGCAGCGTTGATCACGGGGGCGGGGGCTATGGCTACACCTTC | CSVDHGGGGYGYTF
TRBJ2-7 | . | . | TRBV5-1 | TGCGCCAGCAGCGAGACTAGTAACTACGAGCAGTACTTC | CASSETSNYEQYF
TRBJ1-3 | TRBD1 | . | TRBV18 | TGTGCCAGCTCACCTGCAGGGGGAGCAGGAGACACCATATATTTT | CASSPAGGAGDTIYF
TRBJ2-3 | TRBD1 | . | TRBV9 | TGTGCCAGCAGCGTGTCCGGGACAGGGGGGTGGGATACGCAGTATTTT | CASSVSGTGGWDTQYF
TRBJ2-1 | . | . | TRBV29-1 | TGCAGCGTTGTAGGGCCAGATGAGCAGTTCTTC | CSVVGPDEQFF
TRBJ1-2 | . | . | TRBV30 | TGTGCCTGGAGTGTTTACAGACATGGCTACACCTTC | CAWSVYRHGYTF
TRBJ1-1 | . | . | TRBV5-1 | TGCGCCAGCAGCTGGGAGGGACTGAACACTGAAGCTTTCTTT | CASSWEGLNTEAFF
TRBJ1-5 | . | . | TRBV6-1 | TGTGCCAGCAGCTCAACCGAAAATCAGCCCCAGCATTTT | CASSSTENQPQHF
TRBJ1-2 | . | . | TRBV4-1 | TGCGCCAGCAGCCAAGATTTCGAGGTTACGGGTGGCTACACCTTC | CASSQDFEVTGGYTF
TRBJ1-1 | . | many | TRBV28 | TGTGCCAGCAGTGAGACAGGAGGGGTTCAAGCTTTCTTT | CASSETGGVQAFF